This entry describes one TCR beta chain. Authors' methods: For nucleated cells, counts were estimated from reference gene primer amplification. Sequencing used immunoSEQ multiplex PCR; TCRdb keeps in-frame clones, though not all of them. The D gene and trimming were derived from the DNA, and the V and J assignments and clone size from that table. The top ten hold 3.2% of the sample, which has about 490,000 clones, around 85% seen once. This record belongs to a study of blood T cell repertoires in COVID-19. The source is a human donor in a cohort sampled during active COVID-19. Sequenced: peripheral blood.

The CDR3 nucleotides are TGTGCCAGCAGGGTGACAGGGCAGAACACCGGGGAGCTGTTTTTT. It yields the protein CASRVTGQNTGELFF. The chain carries TRBV27 and TRBJ2-2; 7 nucleotides align to TRBD1. The germline V gene has CDR1 MNHEY and CDR2 SMNVEV (reference sequence). V was clipped by 6 bases and J by 1 base; unmatched bases: 5. The CDR3 spans 15 residues.